A selection of T cell receptor beta chains follows, all from one sample in a study of blood T cell repertoires in COVID-19. Profiling relied on immunoSEQ multiplex PCR, and the TCRdb table lists in-frame clones only, not all of them. The sample holds about 75,000 clones, roughly 90% seen once. The sample taken for sequencing was peripheral blood. These receptors all come from a human donor in a cohort sampled during active COVID-19. Both conserved end residues are part of each CDR3. The order of the fields is D gene, V gene, clone size, J gene, CDR3 DNA, CDR3 protein. The D gene is left open where the match is weak. A row's size may be missing; if present it is once, few, many or a size class.

TRBD1	TRBV29-1	once	TRBJ2-3	TGCAGCGTCCCGGGACAGGGGAGGGAAACAGATACGCAGTATTTT	CSVPGQGRETDTQYF
.	TRBV7-9	.	TRBJ1-1	TGTGCCAGCAGCCCGGTGGGGGCCGGTGGCACTGAAGCTTTCTTT	CASSPVGAGGTEAFF
.	TRBV18	.	TRBJ1-2	TGTGCCAGCTCACCAGGCAGTAACTATGGCTACACCTTC	CASSPGSNYGYTF
.	TRBV7-2	once	TRBJ2-7	TGTGCCAGCAGCTTAGCCCCGGGACACTCCTACGAGCAGTACTTC	CASSLAPGHSYEQYF
TRBD2	TRBV7-3	.	TRBJ2-3	TGTGCCAGCAGCTTAACTGGGGCTAGCGGGTCAGATACGCAGTATTTT	CASSLTGASGSDTQYF
TRBD2	TRBV28	.	TRBJ2-7	TGTGCCAGCAGTTTATTTTTGTCCGAGCGGGAGGGCCGGGACGAGCAGTACTTC	CASSLFLSEREGRDEQYF
.	TRBV15	.	TRBJ2-1	TGTGCCACCAGCAGGAAGGAACCGACGGGTGAGCAGTTCTTC	CATSRKEPTGEQFF
.	TRBV28	.	TRBJ1-6	TGTGCCAGCTACGGCCTCCGGGGTTCCTATAATTCACCCCTCCACTTT	CASYGLRGSYNSPLHF
TRBD1	TRBV11-2	.	TRBJ1-2	TGTGCCAGCAGCTTAGCCGGACAGGGGACGATTAACTATGGCTACACCTTC	CASSLAGQGTINYGYTF
TRBD2	TRBV9	.	TRBJ2-1	TGTGCCAGCAGCGCCTGGACTAGCCTGGATGAGCAGTTCTTC	CASSAWTSLDEQFF
.	TRBV29-1	.	TRBJ2-5	TGCAGCGTTGAAGATCTTACTCCACGTTACCCCCAAGAGACCCAGTACTTC	CSVEDLTPRYPQETQYF
.	TRBV18	.	TRBJ1-3	TGTGCCAGCTCACCGCCCGGGGGTGCTGGAAACACCATATATTTT	CASSPPGGAGNTIYF
.	TRBV4-3	once	TRBJ2-2	TGCGCCAGCAGCCAGATCGGGACTCCAAGGGACCGGGAGCTGTTTTTT	CASSQIGTPRDRELFF
.	TRBV7-9	.	TRBJ2-1	TGTGCCAGCACCCCGGGATACTCCTACAATGAGCAGTTCTTC	CASTPGYSYNEQFF